A selection of T cell receptor beta chains follows, all from one sample in a study of T cell changes during pregnancy in multiple sclerosis. Data came from immunoSEQ multiplex PCR; TCRdb stores just in-frame clones and leaves some out. The sample includes roughly 59,000 clones, roughly 93% seen only once; the top ten take approximately 0.35%. Sequencing used CD4+ T cells from peripheral blood mononuclear cells, obtained before pregnancy. These receptors were obtained from a female donor with multiple sclerosis, enrolled in a pregnancy study. Each CDR3 is given with its conserved first and last residue. Fields, in order: J gene, V gene, D gene, CDR3 protein, CDR3 DNA. The D gene is left open where the match is weak.

TRBJ2-1	TRBV28	TRBD2	CASSLVTSASYNEQFF	TGTGCCAGCAGTTTGGTAACTAGCGCCTCCTACAATGAGCAGTTCTTC
TRBJ1-3	TRBV14	-	CASSQFRGSLPSAGNTIYF	TGTGCCAGCAGCCAATTCCGGGGTAGCTTACCTTCCGCTGGAAACACCATATATTTT
TRBJ2-2	TRBV11-2	-	CASSLDPGRRDTGELFF	TGTGCCAGCAGCTTAGATCCAGGGAGGCGAGACACCGGGGAGCTGTTTTTT
TRBJ2-3	TRBV6-1	-	CASSENGARTDTQYF	TGTGCCAGCAGTGAAAATGGGGCCCGCACAGATACGCAGTATTTT
TRBJ1-3	TRBV5-6	-	CASSLVEGSGNTIYF	TGTGCCAGCAGCTTGGTAGAGGGCTCGGGAAACACCATATATTTT
TRBJ2-5	TRBV27	-	CASSLRSAGQETQYF	TGTGCCAGCAGTTTACGGTCGGCAGGGCAAGAGACCCAGTACTTC
TRBJ2-7	TRBV5-4	TRBD2	CASRPGTSGTEQYF	TGTGCCAGCAGGCCCGGGACTAGCGGTACCGAGCAGTACTTC
TRBJ1-1	TRBV7-3	TRBD1	CASSPGQGLEAFF	TGTGCCAGCAGCCCCGGACAGGGGCTTGAAGCTTTCTTT
TRBJ1-2	TRBV28	-	CATLQGYGYTF	TGTGCCACCCTCCAGGGATATGGCTACACCTTC
TRBJ1-1	TRBV27	-	CASSRREHTEAFF	TGTGCCAGCAGTCGCCGGGAGCACACTGAAGCTTTCTTT
TRBJ1-2	TRBV6-5	-	CASTSDRGYTF	TGTGCCAGCACCTCCGATCGGGGCTACACCTTC
TRBJ2-1	TRBV2	-	CASSGRGLASNEQFF	TGTGCCAGCAGTGGAAGGGGTCTAGCGTCCAATGAGCAGTTCTTC
TRBJ2-3	TRBV10-3	-	CAMGQAGTDTQYF	TGTGCCATGGGCCAAGCTGGCACAGATACGCAGTATTTT
TRBJ2-3	TRBV28	TRBD2	CASSSYNGLAGRTDTQYF	TGTGCCAGCAGCAGTTACAACGGACTAGCGGGACGCACAGATACGCAGTATTTT
TRBJ2-1	TRBV4-3	TRBD2	CASSQDLQGGGNEQFF	TGCGCCAGCAGCCAAGATCTGCAGGGCGGGGGCAATGAGCAGTTCTTC
TRBJ1-2	TRBV7-9	TRBD1	CASSLDPGDRAGYTF	TGTGCCAGCAGCTTAGATCCCGGGGACAGGGCAGGCTACACCTTC